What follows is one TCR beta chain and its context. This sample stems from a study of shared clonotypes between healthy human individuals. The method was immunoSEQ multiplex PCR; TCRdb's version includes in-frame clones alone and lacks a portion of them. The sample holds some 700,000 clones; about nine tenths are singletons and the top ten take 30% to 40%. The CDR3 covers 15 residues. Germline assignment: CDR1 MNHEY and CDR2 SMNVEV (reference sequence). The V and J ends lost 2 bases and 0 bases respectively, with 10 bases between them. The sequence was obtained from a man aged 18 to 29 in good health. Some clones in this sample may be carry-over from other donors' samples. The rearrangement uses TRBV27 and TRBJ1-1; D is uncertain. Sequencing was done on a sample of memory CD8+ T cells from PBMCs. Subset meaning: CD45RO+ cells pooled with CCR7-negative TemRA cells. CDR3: CASSLVGGMNTEAFF. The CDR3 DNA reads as TGTGCCAGCAGTTTAGTCGGCGGCATGAACACTGAAGCTTTCTTT.